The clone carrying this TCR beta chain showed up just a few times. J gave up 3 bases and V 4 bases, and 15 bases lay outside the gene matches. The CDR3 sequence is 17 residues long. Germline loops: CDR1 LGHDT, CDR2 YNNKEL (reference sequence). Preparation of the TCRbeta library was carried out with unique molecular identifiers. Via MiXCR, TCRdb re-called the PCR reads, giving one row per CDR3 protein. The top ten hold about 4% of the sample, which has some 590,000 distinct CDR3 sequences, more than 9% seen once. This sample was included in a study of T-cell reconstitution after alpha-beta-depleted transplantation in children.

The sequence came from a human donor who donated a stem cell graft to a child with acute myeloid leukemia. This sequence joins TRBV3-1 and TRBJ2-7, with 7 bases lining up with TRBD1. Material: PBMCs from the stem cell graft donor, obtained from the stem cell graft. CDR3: CASSPGQAMPRNYEQYF. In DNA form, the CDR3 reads TGTGCCAGCAGCCCCGGACAGGCGATGCCCCGAAACTACGAGCAGTACTTC.